Below are 14 T cell receptor beta chains sequenced from a single sample in a study of PD-L1 blockade in urothelial cancer. Sequencing was performed with immunoSEQ multiplex PCR; in TCRdb, only in-frame clones are kept and a portion is missing. The sample shows 70,000 to 85,000 clones, around 80% of them seen only once. This specimen was PBMCs, taken around atezolizumab (anti-PD-L1) treatment. These receptors came from a man aged 65-85 years with urothelial cancer.

Written as DNA, the CDR3 is TGTGCCAGCAGAAGGACAGGGCTTCGCGGTAATGAAAAACTGTTTTTT. Protein: CASRRTGLRGNEKLFF. This chain connects TRBV28 to TRBJ1-4; 8 bases map to TRBD1. This CDR3 spans 16 amino acids. The junction had 10 bases not matched to a gene; V was cut back by 6 bases and J by 4 bases. CDR1 is MDHEN and CDR2 is SYDVKM in the germline V gene.

The chain employs TRBV25-1 and TRBJ1-4; 7 nucleotides agree with TRBD1. The germline gives CDR1 MGHDK, CDR2 SYGVNS. The CDR3 consists of 15 residues. V dropped 6 bases and J dropped 3; count of bases not matched to a gene: 7. The CDR3 is CASRSYRGPNEKLFF. In DNA, the CDR3 is TGTGCCAGCAGATCATACAGGGGACCTAATGAAAAACTGTTTTTT.

The rearrangement links TRBV4-1 to TRBJ2-3; 16 nucleotides agree with TRBD2. V lost 3 bases, J lost 6 bases, and 12 bases stayed unmatched. Germline CDR1 and CDR2: MGHRA and YSYEKL. The CDR3 runs 19 residues. CDR3 protein: CASSHPGLAGGKAHDTQYF. The CDR3 DNA is TGCGCCAGCAGCCACCCGGGACTAGCGGGAGGGAAAGCACATGATACGCAGTATTTT.

The V and J genes are TRBV4-2 and TRBJ2-1; D unresolved. Trimming removed 3 bases from V and 7 bases from J, with 10 bases in between. Per germline, CDR1 LGHNA and CDR2 YNFKEQ. The CDR3 is 13 residues long. The CDR3 loop is CASSQVRLNEQFF. The CDR3 DNA follows: TGTGCCAGCAGCCAGGTCCGGTTAAATGAGCAGTTCTTC.

The rearrangement uses TRBV10-3 and TRBJ2-7; D might be TRBD2 (7 bases). The CDR3 has 18 amino acids. V gave up 4 bases and J gave up 1 base, with 23 bases separating them. The germline gives CDR1 ENHRY, CDR2 SYGVKD. CDR3: CAISGPRVEGGESYEQYF. CDR3 coding DNA: TGTGCCATCAGTGGCCCAAGGGTTGAAGGGGGGGAATCCTACGAGCAGTACTTC.

V usage is TRBV6-4 and J usage is TRBJ2-7, with 14 bases lining up with TRBD2. Germline CDR1 and CDR2: MRHNA and SNTAGT. With 8 bases clipped from V and 2 bases from J, the junction kept 14 bases outside the gene matches. The CDR3 consists of 18 residues. The CDR3 loop is CASGQGLAGVPRTYEQYF. As DNA, the CDR3 is TGTGCCAGCGGTCAGGGACTAGCGGGGGTTCCCCGTACCTACGAGCAGTACTTC.

The V and J genes are TRBV9 and TRBJ2-2, with D perhaps TRBD2 (6 bases). CDR1 is SGDLS, CDR2 YYNGEE, per germline. Between the trimmed V and J ends, which lost 6 bases and 1 base, there was a span of 13 bases. This CDR3 region has 15 residues. CDR3 region: CASNRDGGNTGELFF. As DNA, the CDR3 is TGTGCCAGCAACCGGGACGGGGGGAACACCGGGGAGCTGTTTTTT.

The chain joins TRBV27 to TRBJ2-4, with D hard to call. V gave up 4 bases and J gave up 0 bases, with 4 bases separating them. CDR1 and CDR2 (germline): MNHEY, SMNVEV (reference sequence). The CDR3 is made up of 13 amino acids. DNA of the CDR3: TGTGCCAGCAGTTCCCTAGCCAAAAACATTCAGTACTTC. Its translation is CASSSLAKNIQYF.

The chain combines TRBV6-1 with TRBJ1-5; 9 positions agree with TRBD1. V gave up 6 bases and J gave up 6 bases; unmatched junction bases: 6. CDR1 and CDR2 from the germline V gene are MNHNS and SASEGT. The CDR3 length is 14 residues. CDR3 nucleotide sequence: TGTGCCAGCAGACCGACAGGGGGTGTTCAGCCCCAGCATTTT. Amino acid sequence: CASRPTGGVQPQHF.

This chain uses TRBV7-3 with TRBJ1-2; 11 bases agree with TRBD1. The CDR3 sequence is 13 residues long. Germline V lookup: CDR1 SGHTA, CDR2 FQGTGA. The ends lost 3 bases at V and 9 bases at J; junction bases unmatched: 3. CDR3 DNA sequence: TGTGCCAGCAGCTTGGGACAGGGGGGGAGCTACACCTTC. Translating gives CASSLGQGGSYTF.

The chain couples TRBV6-1 to TRBJ2-1; TRBD2 matches 8 bases. The germline V gene has CDR1 MNHNS and CDR2 SASEGT. The CDR3 sequence is 17 residues long. With 0 bases clipped from V and 2 bases from J, the junction kept 6 bases outside the gene matches. DNA of the CDR3: TGTGCCAGCAGTGAAGCGCAAGGACTAGCCGCCTACAATGAGCAGTTCTTC. Amino acids: CASSEAQGLAAYNEQFF.

V usage is TRBV7-7 and J usage is TRBJ2-5; D is perhaps TRBD1 (6 bases). V lost 5 bases to trimming and J lost 1 base, with 8 bases between them. Looked up from germline, CDR1 is SSHAT and CDR2 is FNYEAQ (reference sequence). This CDR3 has 13 amino acids. In DNA form, the CDR3 reads TGTGCCAGCAGCCGAGGGGGCCAAGAGACCCAGTACTTC. Amino acids: CASSRGGQETQYF. The entire variable domain, with the rest obtained from reference TRBV7-7 and TRBJ2-5, is as follows: GAGVSQSPRYKVTKRGQDVTLRCDPISSHATLYWYQQALGQGPEFLTYFNYEAQPDKSGLPSDRFSAERPEGSISTLTIQRTEQRDSAMYRCASSRGGQETQYFGPGTRLLVL.

The rearrangement uses TRBV5-5 and TRBJ2-7, with 8 bases fitting TRBD1. Losses at the gene ends were 0 bases for V and 6 bases for J; bases not matched to a gene: 5. The CDR3 runs 14 residues. Germline V gene data show CDR1 as SGHKS and CDR2 as YYEKEE (reference sequence). CDR3 in DNA: TGTGCCAGCAGCTTGGGACAGGGGAGTCGCGAGCAGTACTTC. Its translation: CASSLGQGSREQYF. Filled out from reference TRBV5-5 and TRBJ2-7, the complete variable domain reads DAGVTQSPTHLIKTRGQQVTLRCSPISGHKSVSWYQQVLGQGPQFIFQYYEKEERGRGNFPDRFSARQFPNYSSELNVNALLLGDSALYLCASSLGQGSREQYFGPGTRLTVT.

This rearrangement joins TRBV5-1 to TRBJ2-3, with 8 bases lining up with TRBD2. This CDR3 spans 16 amino acids. CDR1 and CDR2 (germline): SGHRS, YFSETQ. V trimming: 0 bases; J trimming: 3 bases; junction bases outside the gene matches: 6. CDR3 sequence reads: CASSLVPGGRTDTQYF. CDR3 sequence (DNA): TGCGCCAGCAGCTTGGTTCCGGGAGGGAGAACAGATACGCAGTATTTT.